The sequence of this T cell receptor beta chain was determined in a study of shared clonotypes between healthy human individuals. Study summary: A few men and a couple of women, aged 18 to 49, were donors.

Germline CDR1 and CDR2: SGDLS and YYNGEE. The CDR3 contains 13 residues. The V gene lost 7 bases and the J gene lost 0 bases, with 10 bases spanning the gap. Execution of the assay was at deep level. In the source study's methods: Filtering differed since immunoSEQ provided only junctions, with no quality scores. TCRdb's copy holds only in-frame clones and misses some; the assay was immunoSEQ multiplex PCR. V, J and clone size derive from that table, while D and trimming were established from the DNA sequence. The table lists about 690,000 clones, less than 95% of them singletons. This sequence originates from a man between 18 and 29 years old in good health. Some clones in this sample may be carry-over from other donors' samples. Sequenced: memory CD8+ T cells from PBMCs. The subset: CD45RO+ cells pooled with CCR7-negative TemRA cells. The chain carries TRBV9 and TRBJ1-1, with D possibly TRBD1 on 5 matching bases. The CDR3 spells CASAMDMNTEAFF. The CDR3 bases are TGTGCCAGCGCTATGGACATGAACACTGAAGCTTTCTTT.